This T cell receptor (beta chain) came from a study of control samples from healthy donors and cancer patients. This clone appeared a single time. Data came from immunoSEQ multiplex PCR; TCRdb stores just in-frame clones and leaves some out. The table lists about 200,000 clones, 91% of them singletons. Germline loops: CDR1 SEHNR, CDR2 FQNEAQ (reference sequence). V shed 5 bases and J 3 bases; nucleotides not matched to a gene: 3. This CDR3 has 14 residues. This receptor was taken from a man between 25 and 39 years old in good health. The V gene is TRBV7-9, the J gene TRBJ1-4; the match to TRBD1 covers 7 bases. Sequencing used blood. The CDR3 bases are TGTGCCAGCAGCCGACAGGGATCTAATGAAAAACTGTTTTTT. This encodes CASSRQGSNEKLFF.